This TCR beta chain came from a study of vaccination and CD4 T cells after COVID-19. Study as a whole: Two doses of either BNT162b2 or mRNA-1273 vaccine were given to participants. Stimulation used overlapping spike peptides from SARS-CoV-2, HCoV-NL63, HCoV-OC43 and HCoV-229E. Notes on the study in general: Convalescent patients had a median around 90% of reactive clones appearing only post-vaccination.

Treatment reported: approximately 9-day PBMC culture with coronavirus spike peptide pools or control peptides (ViraFEST assay). With respect to this clonotype: Its specificity is unknown.

The length of the CDR3 is 15 residues. Germline V gene data show CDR1 as SGHTA and CDR2 as FQGTGA. Sequencing of cultured CD4+ T cell DNA used the Oncomine TCR Beta short-read assay. TCRdb used MiXCR to reprocess the PCR reads, holding one entry per CDR3 protein. Here the sample spans tens of thousands of distinct CDR3 sequences, roughly half being singletons. Material: CD4+ T cells from blood, cultured in vitro. The chain joins TRBV7-3 to TRBJ2-1; 14 bases fit TRBD2. Gene TRBJ2-7 matches the end of the DNA better, so the J call may be wrong. This receptor was identified in a human donor who had recovered from COVID-19. CDR3 region: CASSMSGTSGGEQYF. CDR3 in DNA: TGTGCCAGCAGCATGTCCGGGACTAGCGGGGGCGAGCAGTACTTC.